This T cell receptor (beta chain) was recorded in a study of shared clonotypes between healthy human individuals. Findings of the study overall: An anticipated effect of sequencing depth on clonotype sharing among donors was recognized. Researchers sampled blood only, noting tissue repertoires likely differ.

This clone occurred once. Its cognate antigen is unknown. Deep was the level used in running the assay. Clones were read by immunoSEQ multiplex PCR, and TCRdb kept only the in-frame ones, dropping some. The sample consists of around 560,000 clones, around 96% of them appearing once. Terminally differentiated effector memory CD45RA+ cells were excluded from the naive CD8 cells, which were CD45RO-negative and positively selected for CCR7. Germline CDR1 is MDHEN and CDR2 is SYDVKM. The CDR3 extends over 15 amino acids. V was cut by 5 bases and J by 0 bases, with 11 bases left in between. Sequencing was performed on naive CD8+ T cells sorted from blood. J is TRBJ1-5 and V is TRBV28, with D perhaps matching TRBD1 (5 bases). The sequence derives from a woman in her 30s in good health. The CDR3 DNA sequence: TGTGCCAGCAGTAATCGACAGTATAGCAATCAGCCCCAGCATTTT. As protein: CASSNRQYSNQPQHF.